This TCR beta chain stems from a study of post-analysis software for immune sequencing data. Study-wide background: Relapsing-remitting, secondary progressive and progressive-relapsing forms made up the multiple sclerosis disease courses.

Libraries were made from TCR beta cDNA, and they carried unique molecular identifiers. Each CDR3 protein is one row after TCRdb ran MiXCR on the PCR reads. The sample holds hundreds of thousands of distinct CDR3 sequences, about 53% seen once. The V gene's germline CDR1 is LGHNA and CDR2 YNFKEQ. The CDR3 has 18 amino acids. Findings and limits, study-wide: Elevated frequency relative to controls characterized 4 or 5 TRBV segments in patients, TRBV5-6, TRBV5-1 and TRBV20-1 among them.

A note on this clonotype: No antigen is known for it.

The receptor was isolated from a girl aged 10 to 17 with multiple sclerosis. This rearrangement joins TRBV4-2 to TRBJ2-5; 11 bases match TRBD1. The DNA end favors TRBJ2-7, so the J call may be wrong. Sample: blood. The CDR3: CASSQDGMDRGQIYEQYF. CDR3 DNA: TGTGCCAGCAGCCAAGATGGGATGGACAGGGGGCAAATCTACGAGCAGTACTTC.